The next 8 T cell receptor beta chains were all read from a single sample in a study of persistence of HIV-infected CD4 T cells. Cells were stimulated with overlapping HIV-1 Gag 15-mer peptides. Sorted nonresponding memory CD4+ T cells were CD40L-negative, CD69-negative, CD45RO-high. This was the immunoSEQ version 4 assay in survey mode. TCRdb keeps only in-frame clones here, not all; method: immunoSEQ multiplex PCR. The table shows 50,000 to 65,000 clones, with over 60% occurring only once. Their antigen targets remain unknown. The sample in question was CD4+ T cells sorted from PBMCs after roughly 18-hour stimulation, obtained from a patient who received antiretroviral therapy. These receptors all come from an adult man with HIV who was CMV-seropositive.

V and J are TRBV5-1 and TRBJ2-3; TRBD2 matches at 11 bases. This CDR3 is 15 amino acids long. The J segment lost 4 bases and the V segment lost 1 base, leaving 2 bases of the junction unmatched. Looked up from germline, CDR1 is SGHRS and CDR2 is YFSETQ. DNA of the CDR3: TGCGCCAGCAGCTTGACTAGCGGGGGAGCAGATACGCAGTATTTT. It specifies CASSLTSGGADTQYF.

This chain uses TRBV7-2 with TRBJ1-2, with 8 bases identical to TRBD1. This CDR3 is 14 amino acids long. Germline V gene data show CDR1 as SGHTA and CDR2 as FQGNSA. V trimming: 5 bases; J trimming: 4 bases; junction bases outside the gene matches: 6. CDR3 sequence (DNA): TGTGCCAGCAGCGGAGGACAGGGTAGCTATGGCTACACCTTC. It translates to CASSGGQGSYGYTF. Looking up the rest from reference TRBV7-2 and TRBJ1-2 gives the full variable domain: GAGVSQSPSNKVTEKGKDVELRCDPISGHTALYWYRQSLGQGLEFLIYFQGNSAPDKSGLPSDRFSAERTGGSVSTLTIQRTQQEDSAVYLCASSGGQGSYGYTFGSGTRLTVV.

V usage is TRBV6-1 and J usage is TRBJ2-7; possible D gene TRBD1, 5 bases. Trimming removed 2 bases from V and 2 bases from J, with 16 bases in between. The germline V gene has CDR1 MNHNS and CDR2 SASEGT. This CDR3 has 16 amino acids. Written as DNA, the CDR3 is TGTGCCAGCAGTGAAAGGGGCGGCAGCCGAACCTACGAGCAGTACTTC. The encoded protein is CASSERGGSRTYEQYF.

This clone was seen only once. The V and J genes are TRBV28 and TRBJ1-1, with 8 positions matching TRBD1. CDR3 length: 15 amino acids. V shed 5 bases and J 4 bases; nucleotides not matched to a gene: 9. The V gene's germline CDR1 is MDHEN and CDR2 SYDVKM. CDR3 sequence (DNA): TGTGCCAGCAGTCTAAATCAGGGGGCCGGCACTGAAGCTTTCTTT. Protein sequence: CASSLNQGAGTEAFF.

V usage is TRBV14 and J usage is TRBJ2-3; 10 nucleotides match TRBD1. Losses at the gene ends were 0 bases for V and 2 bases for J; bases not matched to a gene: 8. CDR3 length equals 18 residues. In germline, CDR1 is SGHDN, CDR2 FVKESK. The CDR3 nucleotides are TGTGCCAGCAGCCAAGAATTATATGGGACAGGGGACACAGATACGCAGTATTTT. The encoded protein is CASSQELYGTGDTDTQYF. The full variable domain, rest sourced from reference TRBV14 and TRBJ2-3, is EAGVTQFPSHSVIEKGQTVTLRCDPISGHDNLYWYRRVMGKEIKFLLHFVKESKQDESGMPNNRFLAERTGGTYSTLKVQPAELEDSGVYFCASSQELYGTGDTDTQYFGPGTRLTVL.

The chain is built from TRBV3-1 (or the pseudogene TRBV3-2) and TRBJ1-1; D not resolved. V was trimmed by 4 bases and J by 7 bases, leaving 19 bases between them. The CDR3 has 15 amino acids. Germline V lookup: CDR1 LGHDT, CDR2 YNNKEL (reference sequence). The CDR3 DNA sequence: TGTGCCAGCAGCCCACCGACCCCCGAACACGGTGAAGCTTTCTTT. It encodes CASSPPTPEHGEAFF.

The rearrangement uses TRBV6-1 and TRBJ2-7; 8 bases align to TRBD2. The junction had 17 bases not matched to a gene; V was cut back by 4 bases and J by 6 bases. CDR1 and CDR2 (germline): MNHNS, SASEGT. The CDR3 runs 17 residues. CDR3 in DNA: TGTGCCAGCAGTGCTCGTTCGGTGAGAAGCGGGGGCACCGAGCAGTACTTC. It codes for CASSARSVRSGGTEQYF.

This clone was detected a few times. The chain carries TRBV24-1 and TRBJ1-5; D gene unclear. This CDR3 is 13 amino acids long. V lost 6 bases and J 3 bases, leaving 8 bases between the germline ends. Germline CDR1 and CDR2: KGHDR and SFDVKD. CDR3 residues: CATSQTVNQPQHF. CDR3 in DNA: TGTGCCACCAGTCAGACGGTCAATCAGCCCCAGCATTTT.